The 19 T cell receptor beta chains given below trace back to one sample, sequenced in a study of blood T cell repertoires in COVID-19. Produced via immunoSEQ multiplex PCR; TCRdb's table is partial and in-frame only. Of more than 100,000 clones in the sample, about 81% are singletons; the top ten hold around 2.4%. Sequenced material: PBMCs or T cells enriched from blood (not recorded which). Receptors were obtained from a man aged 35 to 55 with acute COVID-19.

This chain connects TRBV12-3 or TRBV12-4 to TRBJ1-1; 7 positions match TRBD1. Trimming took 4 bases from V and 9 from J; bases not matched to a gene: 8. The CDR3 is 13 residues long. This CDR3 reads CASSSTGQSQAFF. CDR3 coding DNA: TGTGCCAGCAGTTCGACAGGGCAAAGTCAAGCTTTCTTT.

Note on this clone: At one boundary the junction diverges from the germline segment, which might be a read error. The chain links TRBV7-7 to TRBJ2-7, with 7 bases lining up with TRBD1. Looked up from germline, CDR1 is SSHAT and CDR2 is FNYEAQ (reference sequence). The CDR3 is 16 residues long. The CDR3: CASSFPTGDLSYEQYF. The CDR3 DNA reads as TGTGCTAGCAGCTTTCCCACAGGGGATCTCTCCTACGAGCAGTACTTC.

The chain has TRBV10-1 and TRBJ2-3; D is perhaps TRBD2 (5 bases). CDR1 and CDR2 (germline): WNHNN, SYGVQD (reference sequence). This CDR3 region has 14 residues. The V end lost 2 bases, the J end lost 5 bases, and 11 bases lay between the germline ends. The DNA for the CDR3 is TGCGCCAGCAGTGAGGGAGGTACCGGAGATACGCAGTATTTT. As protein: CASSEGGTGDTQYF.

The chain has TRBV6-1 and TRBJ2-5, with 8 bases fitting TRBD1. CDR3 length: 14 amino acids. The trim removed 3 bases at V and 5 bases at J, leaving 5 bases unmatched. The germline V gene has CDR1 MNHNS and CDR2 SASEGT. DNA for the CDR3: TGTGCCAGCAGTGACGACAGGGGCGGGGAGACCCAGTACTTC. The encoded protein is CASSDDRGGETQYF.

This clone was seen a single time. The V and J genes are TRBV6-4 and TRBJ2-1; 7 bases align to TRBD2. There are 14 residues in the CDR3. The V and J ends lost 6 bases and 7 bases, in that order; junction bases with no gene match: 9. Germline V CDR1 and CDR2: MRHNA, SNTAGT. CDR3: CASRVAGVLNEQFF. The CDR3 coding sequence is TGTGCCAGCAGAGTAGCGGGTGTACTAAATGAGCAGTTCTTC.

The genes are TRBV27 and TRBJ1-2; weak D call: TRBD1 (6 bases). The germline gives CDR1 MNHEY, CDR2 SMNVEV (reference sequence). Trimming removed 2 bases from V and 3 bases from J, with 16 bases in between. The CDR3 has 16 amino acids. The chain's CDR3 is CASSLRGGGVDYGYTF. In DNA form, the CDR3 reads TGTGCCAGCAGTTTAAGAGGGGGTGGGGTTGACTATGGCTACACCTTC.

V and J are TRBV4-2 and TRBJ2-5; TRBD2 matches 8 bases. Germline V CDR1 and CDR2: LGHNA, YNFKEQ. The CDR3 spans 17 residues. The junction had 10 bases not matched to a gene; V was cut back by 0 bases and J by 4 bases. The DNA for the CDR3 is TGTGCCAGCAGCCAAGAAGGGATCACTAGCGGCGGAGAGACCCAGTACTTC. It codes for CASSQEGITSGGETQYF.

This clone was observed a single time. The rearrangement joins TRBV7-9 to TRBJ1-2; TRBD1 matches 7 bases. Germline loops: CDR1 SEHNR, CDR2 FQNEAQ (reference sequence). Germline trimming cut 7 bases from V and 1 base from J; bases unmatched to any gene: 3. The CDR3 has 13 residues. CDR3 coding DNA: TGTGCCAGCATTCGGGACAGTAACTATGGCTACACCTTC. Translation gives CASIRDSNYGYTF.

This chain joins TRBV12-3 or TRBV12-4 and TRBJ2-7; 9 bases are a match to TRBD1. The CDR3 has 13 amino acids. J lost 3 bases, V lost 3 bases, and 0 bases had no gene match. In DNA, the CDR3 is TGTGCCAGCAGTTTGGGACAGGGCTACGAGCAGTACTTC. Its translation: CASSLGQGYEQYF.

The count of this clone is one. The gene calls are TRBV5-4 and TRBJ1-2; D call uncertain. This CDR3 has 14 residues. Germline V gives CDR1 SGHNT, CDR2 YYREEE (reference sequence). The V gene lost 1 base and the J gene lost 5 bases, with 12 bases spanning the gap. The CDR3 sequence: CASSLIGEGYGYTF. CDR3 bases: TGTGCCAGCAGCTTGATCGGGGAAGGATATGGCTACACCTTC.

This chain links TRBV4-2 with TRBJ1-2; a weak D match, TRBD1 (6 bases). Trimming removed 4 bases from V and 8 bases from J, with 11 bases in between. The CDR3 contains 12 residues. The germline CDR1 and CDR2 sequences are LGHNA and YNFKEQ. The CDR3 DNA reads TGTGCCAGCAGCCGACTACAGGGAGGCTACACCTTC. Translating it yields CASSRLQGGYTF.

A word on this clone: The sample holds other DNA sequences that translate to the same CDR3. The CDR3 DNA reads as TGTGCCAGCAGGAGGGTAGGTCAGCCCCAGCATTTT. It is translated as CASRRVGQPQHF. The chain links TRBV2 to TRBJ1-5; D remains unclear. CDR1 is SNHLY and CDR2 is FYNNEI in the germline V gene. Trimming cost V 6 bases and J 6 bases, with 9 bases left between them. The CDR3 is made up of 12 amino acids. Together with reference TRBV2 and TRBJ1-5, the CDR3 gives the full variable domain: EPEVTQTPSHQVTQMGQEVILRCVPISNHLYFYWYRQILGQKVEFLVSFYNNEISEKSEIFDDQFSVERPDGSNFTLKIRSTKLEDSAMYFCASRRVGQPQHFGDGTRLSIL.

CDR3 nucleotides: TGTGCCAGCAGTTACTCGTCCGGGACTAGCGGGGGGACGCAGTATTTT. Translating gives CASSYSSGTSGGTQYF. The J gene is TRBJ2-3, the V gene TRBV6-6, with 15 bases fitting TRBD2. V shed 0 bases, J shed 9 bases, and the junction held 4 bases outside the gene matches. The CDR3 has 16 amino acids. Germline V gene sequence: CDR1 MNHNY, CDR2 SVGAGI (reference sequence).

This chain connects TRBV6-5 to TRBJ2-1; D perhaps matches TRBD1 (6 bases). CDR3 size: 15 residues. Germline CDR1 and CDR2: MNHEY and SVGAGI. Deletions cut 2 bases from V and 7 bases from J, with 15 bases between. CDR3 residues: CASSYLSSGENEQFF. In DNA, the CDR3 is TGTGCCAGCAGTTACCTGTCGTCAGGGGAGAATGAGCAGTTCTTC.

The chain is built from TRBV19 and TRBJ1-6; 7 bases agree with TRBD1. Unmatched junction bases numbered 5, after V lost 6 bases and J lost 0 bases. CDR1 and CDR2 from the germline V gene are LNHDA and SQIVND (reference sequence). The CDR3 sequence is 16 residues long. The DNA of the CDR3 is TGTGCCAGTAGCCTAGGGGGCAGCTCCTATAATTCACCCCTCCACTTT. It specifies CASSLGGSSYNSPLHF.

The chain joins TRBV6-5 to TRBJ1-2; 9 nucleotides match TRBD1. With V trimmed by 6 bases and J by 8 bases, 10 bases remained unmatched. This CDR3 has 14 amino acids. Germline V gives CDR1 MNHEY, CDR2 SVGAGI. In DNA form, the CDR3 reads TGTGCCAGCAGGTCGGGACAGGGAGGAGAAGGCTACACCTTC. Protein product: CASRSGQGGEGYTF.

V usage is TRBV6-1 and J usage is TRBJ2-1, with 15 bases lining up with TRBD2. The V gene end was trimmed by 2 bases and the J gene end by 6 bases; junction bases not matched to a gene: 8. Germline lookup yields CDR1 MNHNS and CDR2 SASEGT. The CDR3 length is 18 residues. For the CDR3, the DNA is TGTGCCAGCAGTGAACTTGGGACTAGCGGGAGGCGTGTCAATGAGCAGTTCTTC. Its translation: CASSELGTSGRRVNEQFF.

This chain uses TRBV5-8 with TRBJ1-1; tentatively, D is TRBD1 (6 bases). V shed 4 bases and J shed 5 bases, with 15 bases lying between them. The V gene's germline CDR1 is SGHTS and CDR2 YDEGEE. The length of the CDR3 is 14 residues. The CDR3 DNA follows: TGTGCCAGCAGCCAGACAGGCAGTTGGACTGAAGCTTTCTTT. Translating it yields CASSQTGSWTEAFF.

This chain uses TRBV28 with TRBJ1-1; the D gene is possibly TRBD1 (5 bases). Trimming pared 2 bases from V and 6 bases from J, leaving 19 bases between. From germline, CDR1 is MDHEN and CDR2 SYDVKM. This CDR3 is 16 amino acids long. CDR3 coding DNA: TGTGCCAGCAGTTTACCCCTTGGACACTCAAACCCTGAAGCTTTCTTT. It specifies CASSLPLGHSNPEAFF.